The entry below gives a single T cell receptor beta chain sequence along with its context. This entry belongs to a study of blood T cell repertoires in COVID-19. Study information: There were acute and convalescent COVID-19 samples, and they came from the United States, Italy and Spain.

Each participant's cohort was designated according to participant-reported clinical history. Cohort 3 recovery required two negative PCRs, clearance, or symptom resolution. Generated by immunoSEQ multiplex PCR, the TCRdb table keeps only in-frame clones and is missing some. The data show 150,000 to 200,000 clones, with approximately 80% seen just once and over 9.5% held by the top ten. The V and J ends lost 4 bases and 4 bases, in that order; junction bases with no gene match: 4. CDR1 LGHDT and CDR2 YNNKEL come from the germline V gene (reference sequence). CDR3 size: 15 residues. Material for sequencing was PBMCs or T cells enriched from blood (not recorded which). The sequence was obtained from a middle-aged man who had recovered from COVID-19. The J gene is TRBJ1-6, the V gene TRBV3-1 (or the pseudogene TRBV3-2); TRBD1 aligns across 7 bases. Written as DNA, the CDR3 is TGTGCCAGCAGCCCGGGACAGAATTATAATTCACCCCTCCACTTT. It codes for CASSPGQNYNSPLHF.